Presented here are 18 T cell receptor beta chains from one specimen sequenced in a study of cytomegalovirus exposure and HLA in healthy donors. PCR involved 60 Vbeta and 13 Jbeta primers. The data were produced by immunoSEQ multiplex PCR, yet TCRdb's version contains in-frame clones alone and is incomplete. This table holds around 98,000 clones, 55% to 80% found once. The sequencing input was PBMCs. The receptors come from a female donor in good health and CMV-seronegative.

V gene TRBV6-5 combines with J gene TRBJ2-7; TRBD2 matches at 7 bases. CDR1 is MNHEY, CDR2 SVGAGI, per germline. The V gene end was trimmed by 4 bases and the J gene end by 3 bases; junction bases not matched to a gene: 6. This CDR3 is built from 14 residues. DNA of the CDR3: TGTGCCAGCAGTTGGACTAGTAACGGCTACGAGCAGTACTTC. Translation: CASSWTSNGYEQYF.

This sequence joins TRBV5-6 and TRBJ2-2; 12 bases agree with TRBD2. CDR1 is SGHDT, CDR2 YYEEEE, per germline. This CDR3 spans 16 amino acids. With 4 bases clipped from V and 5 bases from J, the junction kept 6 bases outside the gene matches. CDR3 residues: CASSALAGGITGELFF. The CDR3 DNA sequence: TGTGCCAGCAGCGCCCTAGCGGGGGGGATAACCGGGGAGCTGTTTTTT.

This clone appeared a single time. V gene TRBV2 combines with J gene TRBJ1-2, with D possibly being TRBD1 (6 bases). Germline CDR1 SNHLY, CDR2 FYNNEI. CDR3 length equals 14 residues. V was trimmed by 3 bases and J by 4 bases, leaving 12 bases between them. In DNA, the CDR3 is TGTGCCAGCAGTGACCAACAGGGCACCTATGGCTACACCTTC. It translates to CASSDQQGTYGYTF.

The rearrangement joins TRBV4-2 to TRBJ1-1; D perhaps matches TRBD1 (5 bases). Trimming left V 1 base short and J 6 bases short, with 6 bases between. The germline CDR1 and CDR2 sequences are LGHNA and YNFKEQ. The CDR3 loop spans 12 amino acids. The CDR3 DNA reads TGTGCCAGCAGCCAAGCAGGGCCTGAAGCTTTCTTT. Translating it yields CASSQAGPEAFF.

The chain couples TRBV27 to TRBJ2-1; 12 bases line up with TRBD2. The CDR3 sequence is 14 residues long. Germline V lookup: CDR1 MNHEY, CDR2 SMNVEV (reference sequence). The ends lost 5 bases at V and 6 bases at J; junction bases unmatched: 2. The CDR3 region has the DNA TGTGCCAGCAGTAGACTAGCGGGAGTCAATGAGCAGTTCTTC. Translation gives CASSRLAGVNEQFF.

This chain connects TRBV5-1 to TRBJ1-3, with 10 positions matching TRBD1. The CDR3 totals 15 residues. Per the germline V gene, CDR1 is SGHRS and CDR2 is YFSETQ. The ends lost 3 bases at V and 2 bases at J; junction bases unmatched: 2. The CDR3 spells CASSWGQGTGNTIYF. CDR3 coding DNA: TGCGCCAGCAGCTGGGGACAGGGGACTGGAAACACCATATATTTT.

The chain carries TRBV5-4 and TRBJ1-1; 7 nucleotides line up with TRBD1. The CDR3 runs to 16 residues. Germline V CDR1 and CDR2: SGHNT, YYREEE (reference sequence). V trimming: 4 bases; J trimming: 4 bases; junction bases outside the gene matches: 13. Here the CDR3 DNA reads TGTGCCAGCAGCCCGAGACAGGGCACCCAGGTCACTGAAGCTTTCTTT. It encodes CASSPRQGTQVTEAFF.

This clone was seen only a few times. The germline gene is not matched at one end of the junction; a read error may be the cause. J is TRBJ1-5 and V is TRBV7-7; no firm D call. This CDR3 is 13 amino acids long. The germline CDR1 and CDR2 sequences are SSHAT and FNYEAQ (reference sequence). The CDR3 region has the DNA TGTGCTAGCAGCCTTCTTAGCAATCAGCCCCAGCATTTT. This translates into CASSLLSNQPQHF. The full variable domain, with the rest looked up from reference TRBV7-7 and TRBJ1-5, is GAGVSQSPRYKVTKRGQDVTLRCDPISSHATLYWYQQALGQGPEFLTYFNYEAQPDKSGLPSDRFSAERPEGSISTLTIQRTEQRDSAMYRCASSLLSNQPQHFGDGTRLSIL.

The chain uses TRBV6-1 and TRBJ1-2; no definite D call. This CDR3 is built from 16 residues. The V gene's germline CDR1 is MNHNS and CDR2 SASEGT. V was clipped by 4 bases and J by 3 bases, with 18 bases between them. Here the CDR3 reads CASSAPGRVGDYGYTF. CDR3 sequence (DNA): TGTGCCAGCAGTGCTCCGGGGAGGGTAGGTGACTATGGCTACACCTTC.

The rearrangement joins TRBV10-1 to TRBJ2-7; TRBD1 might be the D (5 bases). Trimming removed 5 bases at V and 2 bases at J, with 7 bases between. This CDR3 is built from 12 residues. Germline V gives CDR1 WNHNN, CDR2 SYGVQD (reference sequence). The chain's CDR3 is CASSQGTYEQYF. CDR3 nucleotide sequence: TGCGCCAGCAGTCAGGGAACCTACGAGCAGTACTTC.

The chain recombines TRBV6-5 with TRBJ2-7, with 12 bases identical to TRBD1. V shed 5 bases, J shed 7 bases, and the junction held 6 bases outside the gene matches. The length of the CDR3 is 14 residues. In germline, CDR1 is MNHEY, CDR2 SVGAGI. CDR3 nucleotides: TGTGCCAGCAGTCCGGGACAGGGGGCGCGGGAGCAGTACTTC. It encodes CASSPGQGAREQYF.

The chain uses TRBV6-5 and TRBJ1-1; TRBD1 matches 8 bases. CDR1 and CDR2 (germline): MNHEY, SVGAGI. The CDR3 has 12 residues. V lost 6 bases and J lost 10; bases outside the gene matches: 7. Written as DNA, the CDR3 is TGTGCCAGCAGAGGACAGGGAGTTGCAGCTTTCTTT. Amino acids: CASRGQGVAAFF.

CDR3: CASSRASDKAYGYTF. The CDR3 coding sequence is TGTGCCAGTAGTAGGGCTTCGGACAAGGCCTATGGCTACACCTTC. This chain joins TRBV19 and TRBJ1-2, with D tentatively TRBD1 (5 bases). The CDR3 extends over 15 amino acids. The germline V gene has CDR1 LNHDA and CDR2 SQIVND (reference sequence). V lost 4 bases to trimming and J lost 4 bases, with 16 bases between them.

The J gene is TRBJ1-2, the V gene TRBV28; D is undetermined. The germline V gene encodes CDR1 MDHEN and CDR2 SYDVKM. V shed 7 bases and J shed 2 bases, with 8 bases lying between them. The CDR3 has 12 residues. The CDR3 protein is CASNEINYGYTF. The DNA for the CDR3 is TGTGCCAGCAACGAGATCAACTATGGCTACACCTTC.

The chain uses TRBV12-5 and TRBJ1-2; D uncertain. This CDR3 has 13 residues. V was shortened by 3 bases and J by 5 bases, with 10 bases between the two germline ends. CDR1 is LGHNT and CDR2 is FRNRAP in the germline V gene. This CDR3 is CASGLPDGYGYTF. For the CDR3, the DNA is TGTGCTAGTGGTTTACCAGACGGGTATGGCTACACCTTC.

CDR3 DNA sequence: TGTGCTAGTGGTTTGGGGACAGGGAGCTCGGGTCAGCCCCAGCATTTT. It encodes CASGLGTGSSGQPQHF. The gene calls are TRBV12-5 and TRBJ1-5; TRBD1 aligns across 8 bases. Unmatched junction bases numbered 8, after V lost 1 base and J lost 6 bases. Germline CDR1 and CDR2: LGHNT and FRNRAP. This CDR3 region has 16 residues.

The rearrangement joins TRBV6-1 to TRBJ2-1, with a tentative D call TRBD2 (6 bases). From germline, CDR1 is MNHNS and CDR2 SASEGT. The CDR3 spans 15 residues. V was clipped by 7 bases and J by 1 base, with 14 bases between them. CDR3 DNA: TGTGCCAGCACCGATATGGGGGGATCCTACAATGAGCAGTTCTTC. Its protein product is CASTDMGGSYNEQFF.

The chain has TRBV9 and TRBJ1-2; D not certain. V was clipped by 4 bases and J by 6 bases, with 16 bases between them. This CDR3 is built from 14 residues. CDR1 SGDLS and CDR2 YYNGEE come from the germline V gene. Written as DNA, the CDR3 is TGTGCCAGCAGCCCCTCGAGGGCTCCTAATGGCTACACCTTC. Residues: CASSPSRAPNGYTF.